The rows below give T cell receptor beta chains drawn from one sample of a study of T cell changes during pregnancy in multiple sclerosis. Repertoires were generated with immunoSEQ multiplex PCR, while TCRdb's copy carries only in-frame clones and drops some. This sample has approximately 51,000 clones, with 94% found just once. This material consisted of CD4+ T cells from peripheral blood mononuclear cells, taken in the second trimester of pregnancy. The source of these receptors is a female donor with multiple sclerosis, enrolled in a pregnancy study. Both conserved end residues are part of each CDR3. The D gene is left open where the match is weak. The size entry is marked missing in some rows and otherwise reads once, few, many or a size class.

d_gene	abundance	v_gene	j_gene	CDR3aa	CDR3nt
NA	NA	TRBV10-3	TRBJ1-6	CAIRAGQDNSPLHF	TGTGCCATCAGAGCAGGGCAGGATAATTCACCCCTCCACTTT
NA	NA	TRBV2	TRBJ2-2	CATRAGTLDAGELFF	TGTGCCACCAGAGCCGGGACTCTCGACGCCGGGGAGCTGTTTTTT
NA	NA	TRBV30	TRBJ2-1	CAWSRQVNNEQFF	TGTGCCTGGAGTAGACAGGTGAACAATGAGCAGTTCTTC
TRBD1	NA	TRBV11-1	TRBJ1-6	CASSSRTGTGSSPLHF	TGTGCCAGCAGCTCACGTACCGGGACAGGGAGCTCACCCCTCCACTTT
NA	once	TRBV7-2	TRBJ1-1	CASSLQGWDTEAFF	TGTGCCAGCAGCTTACAGGGTTGGGACACTGAAGCTTTCTTT
NA	NA	TRBV7-3	TRBJ2-7	CASSLVRLDEQYF	TGTGCCAGCAGCTTAGTGCGCCTAGACGAGCAGTACTTC
TRBD1	NA	TRBV5-4	TRBJ1-5	CASSFGGRGSGQPQHF	TGTGCCAGCAGCTTCGGAGGCAGGGGGTCAGGTCAGCCCCAGCATTTT
NA	NA	TRBV27	TRBJ2-3	CASRAQGDTQYF	TGTGCCAGCAGGGCGCAGGGAGATACGCAGTATTTT
NA	NA	TRBV11-2	TRBJ2-3	CASSLGAPDTQYF	TGTGCCAGCAGCTTAGGGGCCCCAGATACGCAGTATTTT
NA	NA	TRBV5-4	TRBJ1-2	CASSAGGGVYGYTF	TGTGCCAGCAGCGCTGGCGGGGGGGTGTATGGCTACACCTTC
NA	NA	TRBV19	TRBJ1-2	CASSLTKQVPYGYTF	TGTGCCAGTAGCCTTACTAAACAGGTCCCCTATGGCTACACCTTC
TRBD1	NA	TRBV5-6	TRBJ1-5	CASSPTGQNQPQHF	TGTGCCAGCAGTCCCACGGGACAGAATCAGCCCCAGCATTTT
NA	NA	TRBV6-5	TRBJ2-1	CASRRQNNEQFF	TGTGCCAGCAGGAGACAGAACAATGAGCAGTTCTTC
TRBD1	NA	TRBV14	TRBJ1-2	CASSPADRRYGYTF	TGTGCCAGCAGCCCCGCGGACAGGCGGTATGGCTACACCTTC
TRBD1	NA	TRBV27	TRBJ1-2	CASKPGQGNYGYTF	TGTGCCAGCAAGCCGGGACAGGGTAACTATGGCTACACCTTC
TRBD1	NA	TRBV9	TRBJ1-3	CASSEQPTGSSGNTIYF	TGTGCCAGCAGCGAGCAACCGACAGGGAGCTCTGGAAACACCATATATTTT
NA	NA	TRBV30	TRBJ1-1	CAWRVRVNTEAFF	TGTGCCTGGAGGGTGAGGGTGAACACTGAAGCTTTCTTT
NA	NA	TRBV6-5	TRBJ1-2	CASSPGGLRGGYTF	TGTGCCAGCAGCCCCGGGGGGTTAAGGGGGGGCTACACCTTC
TRBD1	NA	TRBV30	TRBJ1-2	CAWSVLETGWGNYGYTF	TGTGCCTGGAGTGTACTCGAGACAGGGTGGGGAAACTATGGCTACACCTTC
TRBD1	NA	TRBV29-1	TRBJ1-2	CSVGTGFISSYGYTF	TGCAGCGTTGGGACAGGGTTTATCTCCTCCTATGGCTACACCTTC
NA	NA	TRBV7-3	TRBJ1-6	CASSLAGRTNSPLHF	TGTGCCAGCAGCTTAGCGGGACGGACTAATTCACCCCTCCACTTT
NA	NA	TRBV19	TRBJ1-2	CASSASGGYVYGYTF	TGTGCCAGTAGTGCCTCCGGGGGTTACGTCTATGGCTACACCTTC
NA	NA	TRBV10-3	TRBJ1-2	CAISGVGGLDGYTF	TGTGCCATCAGTGGGGTCGGGGGGCTCGATGGCTACACCTTC
NA	NA	TRBV6-5	TRBJ1-2	CASSPTGPGGYTF	TGTGCCAGCAGTCCCACAGGGCCCGGGGGCTACACCTTC
NA	NA	TRBV19	TRBJ1-5	CASSMSQGNQPQHF	TGTGCCAGTAGTATGTCACAGGGTAATCAGCCCCAGCATTTT
TRBD2	NA	TRBV28	TRBJ2-7	CASSFTLAGLSYEQYF	TGTGCCAGCAGTTTTACCCTAGCGGGGCTCTCCTACGAGCAGTACTTC
TRBD2	NA	TRBV7-2	TRBJ2-1	CASSLMAIPPGGPNEQFF	TGTGCCAGCAGCTTAATGGCCATTCCGCCGGGGGGGCCCAATGAGCAGTTCTTC
NA	NA	TRBV7-8	TRBJ1-1	CASSVQTGGLTEAFF	TGTGCCAGCAGCGTCCAAACTGGCGGGCTCACTGAAGCTTTCTTT